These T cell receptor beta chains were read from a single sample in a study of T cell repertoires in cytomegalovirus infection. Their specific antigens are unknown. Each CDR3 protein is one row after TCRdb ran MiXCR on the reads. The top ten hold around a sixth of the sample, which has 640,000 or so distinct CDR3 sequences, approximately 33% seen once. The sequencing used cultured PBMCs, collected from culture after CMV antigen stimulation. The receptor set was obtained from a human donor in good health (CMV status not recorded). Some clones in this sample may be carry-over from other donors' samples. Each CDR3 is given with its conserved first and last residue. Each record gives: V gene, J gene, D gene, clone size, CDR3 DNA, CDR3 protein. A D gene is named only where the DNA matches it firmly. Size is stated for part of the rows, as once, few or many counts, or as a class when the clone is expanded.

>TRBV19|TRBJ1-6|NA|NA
TGTGCCAGTAGTAAAGGGAATTCACCCCTCCACTTT
CASSKGNSPLHF
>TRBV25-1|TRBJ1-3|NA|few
TGTGCCAGCAGTGAATTCTCAGGGAAGGGTCCGTCCCCAAACACCATATATTTT
CASSEFSGKGPSPNTIYF
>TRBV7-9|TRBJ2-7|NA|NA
TGTGCCAGCAGCCACCCACACCAACTGGGACTCGAGCAGTACTTC
CASSHPHQLGLEQYF
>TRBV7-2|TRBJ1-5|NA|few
TGTGCCAGCAGCTTCCACGGGAGAAATCAGCCCCAGCATTTT
CASSFHGRNQPQHF
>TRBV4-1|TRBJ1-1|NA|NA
TGCGCCAGCAGCCAACCGACGGACGGAATGAACACTGAAGCTTTCTTT
CASSQPTDGMNTEAFF
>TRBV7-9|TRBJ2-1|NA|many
TGTGCCAGCAGCTTAGTCCCCAGTTCCTACAATGAGCAGTTCTTC
CASSLVPSSYNEQFF
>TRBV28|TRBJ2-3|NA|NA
TGTGCCAGCAGCTTGCTCAGGGGGGGGGAGTATTTT
CASSLLRGGEYF
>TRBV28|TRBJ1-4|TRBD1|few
TGTGCCAGCAGTTACCGGGACAGGGAACTGTTTTTT
CASSYRDRELFF
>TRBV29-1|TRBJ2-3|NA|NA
TGCAGCGTTTTAGATCTAGGTCTGGGAGATACGCAGTATTTT
CSVLDLGLGDTQYF
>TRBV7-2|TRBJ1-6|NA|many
TGTGCCAGCAGCTCGACAGTCCCAATCTATAATTCACCCCTCCACTTT
CASSSTVPIYNSPLHF
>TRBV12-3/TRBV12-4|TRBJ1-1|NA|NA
TGTGCCAGCAGTTCCATAGGGTTTGAAGCTTTCTTT
CASSSIGFEAFF
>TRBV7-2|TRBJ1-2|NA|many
TGTGCCAGCAGCTGGAGACAGTTCCATGGCTACACCTTC
CASSWRQFHGYTF
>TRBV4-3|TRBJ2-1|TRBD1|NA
TGCGCCAGCAGCCAAATGACAGGGACATTAAATGAGCAGTTCTTC
CASSQMTGTLNEQFF
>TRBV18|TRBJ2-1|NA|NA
TGTGCCAGCTCACCAAACCCAAGCTCCTACAATGAGCAGTTCTTC
CASSPNPSSYNEQFF
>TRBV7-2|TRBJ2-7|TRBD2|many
TGTGCCAGCAGCCTCGGACTAGCGGGAGGGGGTGAGCAGTACTTC
CASSLGLAGGGEQYF
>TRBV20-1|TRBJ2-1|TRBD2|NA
TGCAGTGCACACATCTCGGGACTAGCGGGGTACAATGAGCAGTTCTTC
CSAHISGLAGYNEQFF
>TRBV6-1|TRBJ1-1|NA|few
TGTGCCAGCATAGTAGGGCCGGGAGGCACTGAAGCTTTCTTT
CASIVGPGGTEAFF
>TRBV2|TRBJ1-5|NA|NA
TGTGCCAGCACCAGGGCCAGCAATCAGCCCCAGCATTTT
CASTRASNQPQHF
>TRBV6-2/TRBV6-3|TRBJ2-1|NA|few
TGTGCCAGCAGGGCCCAATGGCTTGAGCAGTTCTTC
CASRAQWLEQFF
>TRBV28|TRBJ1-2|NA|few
TGTGCCAGCAGCGGAGCCCCCGGGACGGCCCAAATAGGCTACACCTTC
CASSGAPGTAQIGYTF
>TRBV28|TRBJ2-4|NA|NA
TGTGTCAGCAGGACCGGGACTGCCCGAAACATTCAGTACTTC
CVSRTGTARNIQYF
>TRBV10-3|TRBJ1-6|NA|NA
TGTGCCACTAGAACCGGGACGGTCAATTCACCCCTCCACTTT
CATRTGTVNSPLHF
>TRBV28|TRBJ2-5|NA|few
TGTGCCAGCAGTTTAGGCTTGCTTCTGGAGACCCAGTACTTC
CASSLGLLLETQYF
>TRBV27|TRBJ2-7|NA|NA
TGTGCCAGCAGTTTCGACGTCCTGAGCTCCTACGAGCAGTACTTC
CASSFDVLSSYEQYF
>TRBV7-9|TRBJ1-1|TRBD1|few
TGTGCCAGCAGCTTAGGACAGGGTATGGTGGAAGCTTTCTTT
CASSLGQGMVEAFF
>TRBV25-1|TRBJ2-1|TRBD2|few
TGTGCCAGCAGTGATGCCCGGACTAGCGGGGGGCGCGAGCAGTTCTTC
CASSDARTSGGREQFF
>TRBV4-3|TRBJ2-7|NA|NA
TGCGCCAGCAGCCAAGCGGGGAAAAGGACGTACGAGCAGTACTTC
CASSQAGKRTYEQYF
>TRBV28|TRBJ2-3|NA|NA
TGTGCCAGCAGTTTATGGACGGGGGAGTCAGATACGCAGTATTTT
CASSLWTGESDTQYF
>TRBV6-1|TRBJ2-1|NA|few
TGTGCCAGCAGTGAACCGGCAGAACTATACAATGAGCAGTTCTTC
CASSEPAELYNEQFF
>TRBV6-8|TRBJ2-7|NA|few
TGTGCCAGCAGTTACCAGGGGTACGAGCAGTACTTC
CASSYQGYEQYF
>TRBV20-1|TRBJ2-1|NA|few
TGCAGTGCTAGAGATCCTCTACCGGGTGAGCAGTTCTTC
CSARDPLPGEQFF
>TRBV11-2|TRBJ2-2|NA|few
TGTGCCAGCAGACCAATAGGAAGAACCGGGGAGCTGTTTTTT
CASRPIGRTGELFF
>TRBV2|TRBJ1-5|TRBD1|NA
TGTGCCAGCAGGACGGACAGGGGGAGTGATCAGCCCCAGCATTTT
CASRTDRGSDQPQHF
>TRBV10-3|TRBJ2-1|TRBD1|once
TGTGCCATCAGGGGACAGCAAGACAATGAGCAGTTCTTC
CAIRGQQDNEQFF
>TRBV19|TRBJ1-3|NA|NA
TGTGCCAGTAGTATCCGGCCGGACAGATTCTCTGGAAACACCATATATTTT
CASSIRPDRFSGNTIYF
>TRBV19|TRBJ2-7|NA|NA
TGTGCCAGTAGTATTCGGGGTTCTGCCTACGAGCAGTACTTC
CASSIRGSAYEQYF
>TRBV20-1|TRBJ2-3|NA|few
TGCAGTGCTGTCCCGTTGGCTACGACTTACACAGATACGCAGTATTTT
CSAVPLATTYTDTQYF